These 8 T cell receptor beta chains came from one sample sequenced in a study of T-cell memory formation after mild COVID-19. Via MiXCR, TCRdb re-called the 5' RACE reads, giving one row per CDR3 protein. Here the sample spans 280,000 or so distinct CDR3 sequences, around 8% being singletons. Sequences were obtained from PBMCs or a T cell subset sorted from them (not recorded which). The receptor set was obtained from a man aged 18-30 years who had mild COVID-19 (a few samples of this study predate the infection). Cell type and time point are not known.

The chain recombines TRBV27 with TRBJ2-3; D perhaps matches TRBD1 (5 bases). V lost 1 base and J lost 0, with 5 bases in between. The CDR3 is 14 amino acids. The germline gives CDR1 MNHEY, CDR2 SMNVEV (reference sequence). The CDR3 region is CASSLYRSTDTQYF. The CDR3 DNA is TGTGCCAGCAGTTTATACAGGAGCACAGATACGCAGTATTTT.

The table lists this clonotype with many counts. The chain links TRBV5-1 to TRBJ2-1; 16 bases agree with TRBD2. The CDR3 covers 19 residues. The germline V gene encodes CDR1 SGHRS and CDR2 YFSETQ. With 2 bases clipped from V and 7 bases from J, the junction kept 12 bases outside the gene matches. CDR3 bases: TGCGCCAGCAGCTTTGCCTCCGGGACTAGCGGGGGGGCCGGGAATGAGCAGTTCTTC. Translation: CASSFASGTSGGAGNEQFF.

This clonotype has a count of ten or more. The V gene is TRBV4-3, the J gene TRBJ2-7, with a tentative D call TRBD2 (5 bases). V shed 4 bases and J shed 8 bases, with 21 bases lying between them. CDR3 length: 15 amino acids. In germline, CDR1 is LGHNA, CDR2 YSLEER. CDR3 sequence (DNA): TGCGCCAGCAGCCTCGTCGGACTCTCCCGGGGAAAGCAGTACTTC. It encodes CASSLVGLSRGKQYF.

This rearrangement joins TRBV7-2 to TRBJ2-3; TRBD2 matches at 9 bases. CDR1 and CDR2 from the germline V gene are SGHTA and FQGNSA. The CDR3 loop spans 16 amino acids. V dropped 5 bases and J dropped 2; count of bases not matched to a gene: 8. CDR3 sequence reads: CASSVRSGGPTDTQYF. The DNA for the CDR3 is TGTGCCAGCAGCGTACGTAGCGGGGGACCCACAGATACGCAGTATTTT.

The chain uses TRBV15 and TRBJ2-3, with D maybe TRBD1 (5 bases). The germline gives CDR1 LNHNV, CDR2 YYDKDF (reference sequence). The CDR3 loop spans 17 amino acids. V lost 3 bases, J lost 0 bases, and 16 bases lay in between. The CDR3 coding sequence is TGTGCCACCAGCAGTGGGGCAGACCGTGCTAGCACAGATACGCAGTATTTT. Translating gives CATSSGADRASTDTQYF.

This clonotype occurred a few times. The V and J genes are TRBV5-5 and TRBJ1-2; D may be TRBD1 (6 bases). This CDR3 comprises 16 residues. Trimming took 0 bases from V and 7 from J, leaving 19 bases between them. The germline gives CDR1 SGHKS, CDR2 YYEKEE (reference sequence). CDR3 sequence (DNA): TGTGCCAGCAGCTTGGAAGGGGGGCTTTCCCCCGGTGGCTACACCTTC. It translates to CASSLEGGLSPGGYTF.

This clonotype was recorded a few times. CDR3 residues: CAISENPGLYEQYV. DNA for the CDR3: TGTGCCATCAGTGAGAATCCGGGCCTCTACGAGCAGTACGTC. V usage is TRBV10-3 and J usage is TRBJ2-7; no firm D call. Trimming took 2 bases from V and 3 from J, leaving 11 bases between them. The CDR3 is 14 amino acids. Per the germline V gene, CDR1 is ENHRY and CDR2 is SYGVKD.

The rearrangement joins TRBV7-9 to TRBJ2-1; a weak D match, TRBD1 (6 bases). Trimming pared 0 bases from V and 2 bases from J, leaving 8 bases between. This CDR3 region has 15 residues. Looked up from germline, CDR1 is SEHNR and CDR2 is FQNEAQ (reference sequence). CDR3: CASSLAGHPYNEQFF. In DNA, the CDR3 is TGTGCCAGCAGCTTAGCGGGACATCCCTACAATGAGCAGTTCTTC.